What follows are 14 T cell receptor beta chains derived from one specimen sequenced in a study of technical replicates of blood from a few donors listed by TCRdb under 2017. Preparation of the library involved the immunoSEQ multiplex PCR assay. TCRdb stores this immuneACCESS table with in-frame sequences only. Part of the clones is absent; in the studies checked, under half of the shortfall reflects unresolved V genes, and no reason is known for the rest. This sample has under 45,000 clones in its table, and 96% of those were observed once. About 0.37% of the sample belongs to the ten largest clones. The sample was T cells isolated from PBMCs. These receptors all stem from a human donor in good health.

CDR3 sequence reads: CSVHNNNEQFF. CDR3 bases: TGCAGTGTCCACAATAACAATGAGCAGTTCTTC. V is TRBV20-1 and J is TRBJ2-1; D unclear. CDR3 length equals 11 residues. Trimming cost V 7 bases and J 5 bases, with 9 bases left between them. Germline V gene sequence: CDR1 DFQATT, CDR2 SNEGSKA (reference sequence).

The chain joins TRBV7-2 to TRBJ2-1; 11 nucleotides line up with TRBD2. After removal of 1 base from V and 12 bases from J, the junction contained 5 bases not matched to a gene. From germline, CDR1 is SGHTA and CDR2 FQGNSA. The CDR3 extends over 14 amino acids. The CDR3 spells CASSLVLAGGLQFF. The CDR3 region has the DNA TGTGCCAGCAGCTTAGTCCTAGCGGGAGGTCTGCAGTTCTTC.

CDR3 bases: TGCGCCAGCAGCTTAAGCAGGAACAATGAAAAACTGTTTTTT. As protein: CASSLSRNNEKLFF. The genes are TRBV5-1 and TRBJ1-4, with D uncertain. Germline V gene sequence: CDR1 SGHRS, CDR2 YFSETQ. V lost 2 bases and J 5 bases, leaving 10 bases between the germline ends. The CDR3 covers 14 residues.

J is TRBJ2-1 and V is TRBV19, with 7 bases that match TRBD1. This CDR3 contains 12 residues. With V trimmed by 9 bases and J by 4 bases, 3 bases remained unmatched. CDR1 is LNHDA and CDR2 is SQIVND in the germline V gene (reference sequence). The DNA of the CDR3 is TGTGCCAGCAAGACAGGGTACAATGAGCAGTTCTTC. This sequence encodes CASKTGYNEQFF.

This chain joins TRBV7-3 and TRBJ1-3; D is uncertain. V lost 1 base to trimming and J lost 2 bases, with 9 bases between them. Per the germline V gene, CDR1 is SGHTA and CDR2 is FQGTGA. The CDR3 contains 15 residues. The CDR3 DNA sequence: TGTGCCAGCAGCTTAAGTTCGGCGGCTGGAAACACCATATATTTT. Protein product: CASSLSSAAGNTIYF.

The J gene is TRBJ1-1, the V gene TRBV5-4; tentatively, D is TRBD1 (6 bases). Trimming pared 1 base from V and 5 bases from J, leaving 15 bases between. CDR3 size: 15 residues. CDR1 and CDR2 (germline): SGHNT, YYREEE (reference sequence). The CDR3 region has the DNA TGTGCCAGCAGCTTGAAGGGGGGGCGATGGACTGAAGCTTTCTTT. Encoded protein: CASSLKGGRWTEAFF.

The chain recombines TRBV27 with TRBJ1-2; D remains unclear. Trimming stripped 2 bases from V and 2 bases from J, with 12 bases between. CDR3 length: 15 residues. Germline V lookup: CDR1 MNHEY, CDR2 SMNVEV (reference sequence). The CDR3 DNA reads as TGTGCCAGCAGTTTAGATCGACTCTCCAACTATGGCTACACCTTC. Protein: CASSLDRLSNYGYTF.

The rearrangement links TRBV6-5 to TRBJ2-7; 8 bases align to TRBD2. The CDR3 is 16 residues long. The junction had 11 bases not matched to a gene; V was cut back by 0 bases and J by 7 bases. Germline values: CDR1 MNHEY, CDR2 SVGAGI. The CDR3 protein is CASSYSISGSRREQYF. Written as DNA, the CDR3 is TGTGCCAGCAGTTACTCGATCAGCGGGAGCCGTAGAGAGCAGTACTTC.

CDR3: CASSPPTPTNQPQHF. The CDR3 bases are TGTGCCAGCTCACCACCTACGCCCACAAATCAGCCCCAGCATTTT. The V call is TRBV18, the J call TRBJ1-5; D is undetermined. Trimming stripped 0 bases from V and 4 bases from J, with 10 bases between. The CDR3 totals 15 residues. CDR1 and CDR2 from the germline V gene are KGHSH and LQKENI.

The rearrangement links TRBV6-5 to TRBJ2-3, with 8 nucleotides matching TRBD2. In germline, CDR1 is MNHEY, CDR2 SVGAGI. The CDR3 covers 15 residues. The trim removed 6 bases at V and 4 bases at J, leaving 9 bases unmatched. This CDR3 is CASSASGSVADTQYF. CDR3 sequence (DNA): TGTGCCAGCAGCGCGAGCGGGAGTGTAGCAGATACGCAGTATTTT.

The chain couples TRBV27 to TRBJ2-1, with D possibly TRBD2 on 5 matching bases. The CDR3 is 15 amino acids. Germline-derived CDR1 and CDR2 are MNHEY and SMNVEV (reference sequence). The V and J ends lost 2 bases and 0 bases respectively, with 8 bases between them. The chain's CDR3 is CASSLVGGSYNEQFF. The DNA of the CDR3 is TGTGCCAGCAGTTTAGTCGGAGGCTCCTACAATGAGCAGTTCTTC.

The chain couples TRBV6-5 to TRBJ1-1; no definite D call. This CDR3 comprises 13 residues. Trimming removed 0 bases at V and 5 bases at J, with 7 bases between. Germline CDR1 and CDR2: MNHEY and SVGAGI. Written as DNA, the CDR3 is TGTGCCAGCAGTTACTCTTACGGGACTGAAGCTTTCTTT. Translation: CASSYSYGTEAFF.

The CDR3 reads CASIEYRGINGNTIYF. The DNA for the CDR3 is TGTGCCAGCATCGAGTACAGGGGAATAAATGGAAACACCATATATTTT. The chain combines TRBV7-9 with TRBJ1-3, with 7 bases lining up with TRBD1. The length of the CDR3 is 16 residues. V trimming: 7 bases; J trimming: 3 bases; junction bases outside the gene matches: 12. The germline V gene encodes CDR1 SEHNR and CDR2 FQNEAQ (reference sequence). The variable domain in full, with the rest retrieved from reference TRBV7-9 and TRBJ1-3, is DTGVSQNPRHKITKRGQNVTFRCDPISEHNRLYWYRQTLGQGPEFLTYFQNEAQLEKSRLLSDRFSAERPKGSFSTLEIQRTEQGDSAMYLCASIEYRGINGNTIYFGEGSWLTVV.

V usage is TRBV7-8 and J usage is TRBJ2-6; no firm D call. The CDR3 is 15 amino acids. The V and J ends lost 1 base and 4 bases respectively, with 8 bases between them. Germline V gene sequence: CDR1 SGHVS, CDR2 FQNEAQ. DNA of the CDR3: TGTGCCAGCAGCTTAGAGACTGCAGGGGCCAACGTCCTGACTTTC. Translated: CASSLETAGANVLTF.